This T cell receptor (beta chain) was identified during a study of T-cell memory formation after mild COVID-19. Study-level information: Largely, the TCR clusters proved donor specific. General observations from the study: The study found balanced CD4/CD8 in clones contracting day 15 to 85 and a CD4+ lean in later expanders.

cDNA libraries for TCR alpha and TCR beta, carrying sample barcodes and UMIs, came from 5'RACE with constant-segment primers. From the 5' RACE reads, TCRdb called clonotypes with MiXCR, one entry per CDR3 protein. The sample shows more than 150,000 distinct CDR3 sequences, around 18% of them seen only once. The CDR3 runs 15 residues. CDR1 and CDR2 (germline): SQVTM, ANQGSEA. V was cut by 5 bases and J by 0 bases, with 15 bases left in between. This clonotype was counted between two and nine times. Its antigen is still unknown. The rearrangement joins TRBV29-1 to TRBJ2-3; possible D gene TRBD2, 5 bases. Sequencing input: PBMCs or a T cell subset sorted from them (not recorded which). This sequence originates from a man between 18 and 29 years old who had mild COVID-19 (a few samples of this study predate the infection). Cell type and time point are not known. Here the CDR3 reads CSVREWNPSTDTQYF. DNA for the CDR3: TGCAGCGTTCGGGAATGGAATCCTAGCACAGATACGCAGTATTTT.